One sample yielded the 9 T cell receptor beta chains listed below, sequenced in a study of T-cell reconstitution after alpha-beta-depleted transplantation in children (dated by TCRdb to the mid-2010s). Library method: PCR. TCRdb shows the sequencer as Illumina HiSeq 2500. TCR library preparation used molecular barcoding, with unique molecular identifiers applied to normalize quantification of the TCRbeta repertoire. The public reads were run again by TCRdb, first through fastp at Q25 and then through MiXCR, and only productive beta chains were kept. Each record represents a unique CDR3 protein, reported with the most common genes and DNA among its rows. Here the sample has about 610,000 distinct CDR3 sequences; over 9.5% occur a single time. Clones ranked in the top ten supply roughly 4% of the sample. The material was PBMCs from the stem cell graft donor, obtained from the stem cell graft. These receptors came from a human donor who donated a stem cell graft to a child with acute myeloid leukemia.

The chain combines TRBV27 with TRBJ2-1; TRBD2 is a possible D gene (6 bases). This CDR3 comprises 14 residues. Germline CDR1 is MNHEY and CDR2 is SMNVEV (reference sequence). V was shortened by 8 bases and J by 0 bases, with 11 bases between the two germline ends. The CDR3 protein is CASRRGISYNEQFF. The CDR3 DNA sequence: TGTGCCAGCCGCCGGGGGATCTCCTACAATGAGCAGTTCTTC.

This clonotype was detected a few times. The gene calls are TRBV25-1 and TRBJ2-7; D gene uncertain. The V end was cut by 2 bases, the J end by 6 bases, with 5 bases between. The CDR3 sequence is 11 residues long. Per the germline V gene, CDR1 is MGHDK and CDR2 is SYGVNS. CDR3 coding DNA: TGTGCCAGCAGTGAAAGGGCCGAGCAGTACTTC. This encodes CASSERAEQYF.

V and J are TRBV29-1 and TRBJ1-2, with 12 bases fitting TRBD1. The V and J ends lost 3 bases and 8 bases, in that order; junction bases with no gene match: 16. Germline assignment: CDR1 SQVTM and CDR2 ANQGSEA. The CDR3 is 17 residues long. The CDR3 reads CSVELDNRGQGASGYTF. The CDR3 nucleotides are TGCAGCGTTGAGTTAGATAACCGGGGACAGGGGGCGAGCGGCTACACCTTC.

This clonotype has only a few counts. The chain recombines TRBV11-3 with TRBJ2-1, with 8 bases identical to TRBD2. The CDR3 has 15 amino acids. Looked up from germline, CDR1 is SGHNT and CDR2 is YENEEA. V was clipped by 6 bases and J by 2 bases; unmatched bases: 6. CDR3 nucleotide sequence: TGTGCCAGCAGACGTAGCGGGGACCCCTACAATGAGCAGTTCTTC. Its protein is CASRRSGDPYNEQFF.

This chain joins TRBV2 and TRBJ2-1; the D is unclear. From germline, CDR1 is SNHLY and CDR2 FYNNEI. The V end lost 1 base, the J end lost 2 bases, and 9 bases lay between the germline ends. This CDR3 has 15 amino acids. As DNA, the CDR3 is TGTGCCAGCAGTGAAGGACCGAAAGCCTACAATGAGCAGTTCTTC. Translating gives CASSEGPKAYNEQFF. The variable domain in full, completed from reference TRBV2 and TRBJ2-1, reads EPEVTQTPSHQVTQMGQEVILRCVPISNHLYFYWYRQILGQKVEFLVSFYNNEISEKSEIFDDQFSVERPDGSNFTLKIRSTKLEDSAMYFCASSEGPKAYNEQFFGPGTRLTVL.

Ten or more counts support this clonotype. The CDR3 bases are TGTGCCACCAGCAACGGTGGGGGGGCTGAAGCTTTCTTT. This sequence encodes CATSNGGGAEAFF. The chain links TRBV15 to TRBJ1-1; a weak D match, TRBD1 (5 bases). CDR3 size: 13 residues. Looked up from germline, CDR1 is LNHNV and CDR2 is YYDKDF (reference sequence). The V end was cut by 4 bases, the J end by 6 bases, with 12 bases between. Looking up the rest from reference TRBV15 and TRBJ1-1 gives the full variable domain: DAMVIQNPRYQVTQFGKPVTLSCSQTLNHNVMYWYQQKSSQAPKLLFHYYDKDFNNEADTPDNFQSRRPNTSFCFLDIRSPGLGDTAMYLCATSNGGGAEAFFGQGTRLTVV.

The rearrangement joins TRBV2 to TRBJ1-5; D gene unclear. The V end was cut by 7 bases, the J end by 4 bases, with 11 bases between. Germline V gene sequence: CDR1 SNHLY, CDR2 FYNNEI. This CDR3 spans 13 amino acids. This CDR3 reads CASTTTANQPQHF. DNA of the CDR3: TGTGCCAGCACCACGACGGCAAATCAGCCCCAGCATTTT.

This clonotype appeared many times. The chain uses TRBV6-1 and TRBJ1-5; 7 bases agree with TRBD1. The length of the CDR3 is 16 residues. Germline V gene sequence: CDR1 MNHNS, CDR2 SASEGT. V was clipped by 7 bases and J by 0 bases; unmatched bases: 9. The DNA for the CDR3 is TGTGCCAGCACTGACAGGGAGCGGGTTAGCAATCAGCCCCAGCATTTT. Amino acids: CASTDRERVSNQPQHF.

This clonotype was seen many times. This chain links TRBV29-1 with TRBJ2-7; perhaps D is TRBD1 or TRBD2 (5 bases each). Deletions cut 6 bases from V and 5 bases from J, with 14 bases between. The germline CDR1 and CDR2 sequences are SQVTM and ANQGSEA. The CDR3 loop spans 12 amino acids. CDR3 coding DNA: TGCAGCGTGAGGGGAGTAGGCGACGAGCAGTACTTC. It yields the protein CSVRGVGDEQYF.